Detailed here is one T cell receptor (beta chain). The antigen is unknown. Each diagnosis was grounded in clinical symptoms, serum thyroxine and TRAb, thyroid ultrasound, and orbital computed tomography. First hyperthyroidism diagnosis is when the blood sample was obtained, before any ophthalmopathy symptoms. This sample stems from a study of T cells in Graves' hyperthyroidism and ophthalmopathy. RNA transcripts were the template for amplifying TCR beta CDR3 regions. First-round RT-PCR of the TCR CDR3 relied on the HTBI primer set. Each CDR3 protein is one row after TCRdb ran MiXCR on the multiplex PCR reads. The sample records more than 550,000 distinct CDR3 sequences, roughly 20% being singletons. Overall study results and limits: Separating ophthalmopathy from stable hyperthyroidism was achieved by a 13 V-J model.

V gave up 1 base and J gave up 0 bases; unmatched junction bases: 5. Germline assignment: CDR1 KGHDR and CDR2 SFDVKD. CDR3 size: 17 residues. The chain couples TRBV24-1 to TRBJ1-3; 7 nucleotides match TRBD1. The sample was blood. The receptor's source is a woman in her forties or fifties with Graves' hyperthyroidism that later progressed to Graves' ophthalmopathy. The CDR3 sequence is CATSDFGTASSGNTIYF. The DNA of the CDR3 is TGTGCCACCAGTGATTTTGGGACAGCCAGCTCTGGAAACACCATATATTTT.